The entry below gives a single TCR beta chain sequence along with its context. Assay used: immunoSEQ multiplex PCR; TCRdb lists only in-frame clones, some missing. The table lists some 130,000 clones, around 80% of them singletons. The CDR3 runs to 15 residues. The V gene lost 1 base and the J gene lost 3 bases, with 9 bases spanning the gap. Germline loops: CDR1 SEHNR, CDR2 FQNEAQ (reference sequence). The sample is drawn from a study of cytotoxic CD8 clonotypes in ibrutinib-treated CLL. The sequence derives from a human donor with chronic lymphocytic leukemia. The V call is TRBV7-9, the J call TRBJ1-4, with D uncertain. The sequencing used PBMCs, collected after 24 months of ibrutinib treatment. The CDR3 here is CASSLGRSPNEKLFF. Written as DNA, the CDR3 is TGTGCCAGCAGCTTAGGCAGGTCTCCTAATGAAAAACTGTTTTTT.